This T cell receptor beta chain was recorded in a study of blood T cell repertoires in COVID-19. The CDR3 consists of 17 residues. V was shortened by 0 bases and J by 6 bases, with 18 bases between the two germline ends. Germline V gene data show CDR1 as SGHNT and CDR2 as YYREEE (reference sequence). Original handling: How many nucleated cells were present was estimated from reference gene primer amplification. Data came from immunoSEQ multiplex PCR; TCRdb stores just in-frame clones and leaves some out. The V and J calls and the clone size are those of that table, but D and trimming were determined from the DNA. The sample records almost 50,000 clones, more than 75% being singletons.

The sample taken for sequencing was peripheral blood. The chain combines TRBV5-4 with TRBJ2-2; a possible D gene is TRBD1 (6 bases). This clonotype was obtained from a human donor in a cohort sampled during active COVID-19. CDR3 region: CASSLGGPSSDPGELFF. The CDR3 region has the DNA TGTGCCAGCAGCTTGGGGGGGCCTAGCTCGGATCCCGGGGAGCTGTTTTTT. Supplemented by reference TRBV5-4 and TRBJ2-2, the full variable domain reads ETGVTQSPTHLIKTRGQQVTLRCSSQSGHNTVSWYQQALGQGPQFIFQYYREEENGRGNFPPRFSGLQFPNYSSELNVNALELDDSALYLCASSLGGPSSDPGELFFGEGSRLTVL.